Given below is one TCR beta chain in context. The V gene's germline CDR1 is SGHNT and CDR2 YYREEE (reference sequence). The CDR3 extends over 16 amino acids. V dropped 1 base and J dropped 7; count of bases not matched to a gene: 10. This sample was included in a study of blood T cell repertoires in COVID-19. How the authors handled the data: Reference gene primers were amplified, and this amplification served to estimate nucleated cell counts. Clones were sequenced by immunoSEQ multiplex PCR, and TCRdb holds only the in-frame ones, with some missing. Clone size and V and J calls were adopted from that table, with D and trimming inferred from the DNA. The profile covers approximately 440,000 clones, with about 90% appearing a single time and about 0.6% taken by the ten largest.

The TCR sequence derives from a man younger than 35 who had recovered from COVID-19. Material: PBMCs or T cells enriched from blood (not recorded which). V and J are TRBV5-4 and TRBJ2-1, with 8 nucleotides matching TRBD2. The CDR3 reads CASSLRVSGVVNEQFF. The CDR3 DNA reads TGTGCCAGCAGCTTGCGGGTTAGCGGGGTCGTGAATGAGCAGTTCTTC. Full variable domain (missing parts from reference TRBV5-4 and TRBJ2-1): ETGVTQSPTHLIKTRGQQVTLRCSSQSGHNTVSWYQQALGQGPQFIFQYYREEENGRGNFPPRFSGLQFPNYSSELNVNALELDDSALYLCASSLRVSGVVNEQFFGPGTRLTVL.